This entry is about one TCR beta chain. The sample originates from a study of blood T cell repertoires in COVID-19. Using immunoSEQ multiplex PCR, the repertoire was profiled, and TCRdb retains in-frame clones only, with some absent. There are more than 110,000 clones in the sample; around 80% occur only once, and less than 4.5% lies in the top ten. Germline V gene data show CDR1 as SGHRS and CDR2 as YFSETQ. V lost 3 bases and J lost 4; bases outside the gene matches: 8. The CDR3 length is 15 residues. The chain joins TRBV5-1 to TRBJ1-2, with TRBD1 matching 8 bases. The clonotype comes from a man in his fifties or sixties with acute or convalescent COVID-19. The specimen sequenced was peripheral blood. The CDR3 coding sequence is TGCGCCAGCAGCTCTGGACAGGGAGGAGGCTATGGCTACACCTTC. Translation: CASSSGQGGGYGYTF.